This T cell receptor beta chain appears in the sequencing data of a study of regulatory T cells in long-lasting Graves disease. Whole-study results and caveats: Fewer public clonotypes were shared by new patients (about 940) than by persistent patients (about 3,000).

There are 15 residues in the CDR3. Trimming left V 1 base short and J 2 bases short, with 12 bases between. CDR1 and CDR2 from the germline V gene are SGHTA and FQGNSA. Building of the TCR beta libraries involved iRepertoire HTBI primers and Arm-PCR of CDR3 regions. TCRdb reanalysed the multiplex PCR reads using MiXCR and keeps one entry per CDR3 protein. The table records hundreds of thousands of distinct CDR3 sequences, roughly 15% of them present only once. This clonotype has ten or more counts. Its antigen is not known. The sample's time point: newly diagnosed GD, antithyroid drugs for less than 3 months. PBMCs provided the RNA from which the TCR library was made. Diagnoses of Graves' disease were made by American Thyroid Association guidelines. An endocrinology unit in Xi'an, China, supplied the patients. Peripheral blood, around 9.9 milliliters per patient, was collected in EDTA tubes. The data also belong to a second study, concerning T cells in Graves' hyperthyroidism and ophthalmopathy.

J is TRBJ2-7 and V is TRBV7-2; D is unclear. The specimen was peripheral blood mononuclear cells (PBMCs), collected at new diagnosis, from a patient treated with antithyroid drugs. The receptor was derived from a woman aged 25 to 45 with Graves disease. CDR3 bases: TGTGCCAGCAGCTTAGGAGAATTCCTTGCCTACGAGCAGTACTTC. It yields the protein CASSLGEFLAYEQYF.